This paragraph covers one T cell receptor (beta chain) sequence. The sample comes from a study of blood T cell repertoires in COVID-19. On the study more broadly: Material from acute and convalescent COVID-19 was sourced from the United States, Italy and Spain. Sources were T cells, B-cell-depleted T cells, or PBMCs; the material itself was cDNA or gDNA.

Authors' data handling: Estimates of nucleated cell counts were drawn from the amplification of reference gene primers. Produced via immunoSEQ multiplex PCR; TCRdb's table is partial and in-frame only. That table supplies the V and J calls and clone size; D and trimming were determined from the DNA. The sample shows about 490,000 clones, 70% to 90% of them seen only once. With V trimmed by 3 bases and J by 9 bases, 2 bases remained unmatched. This CDR3 has 11 residues. Per germline, CDR1 DFQATT and CDR2 SNEGSKA (reference sequence). The sample consisted of peripheral blood. The gene calls are TRBV20-1 and TRBJ2-1; 7 nucleotides match TRBD2. This TCR derives from a human donor in a cohort sampled during active COVID-19. The CDR3 loop reads CSASREGEQFF. The CDR3 bases are TGCAGTGCTAGTAGGGAGGGTGAGCAGTTCTTC.